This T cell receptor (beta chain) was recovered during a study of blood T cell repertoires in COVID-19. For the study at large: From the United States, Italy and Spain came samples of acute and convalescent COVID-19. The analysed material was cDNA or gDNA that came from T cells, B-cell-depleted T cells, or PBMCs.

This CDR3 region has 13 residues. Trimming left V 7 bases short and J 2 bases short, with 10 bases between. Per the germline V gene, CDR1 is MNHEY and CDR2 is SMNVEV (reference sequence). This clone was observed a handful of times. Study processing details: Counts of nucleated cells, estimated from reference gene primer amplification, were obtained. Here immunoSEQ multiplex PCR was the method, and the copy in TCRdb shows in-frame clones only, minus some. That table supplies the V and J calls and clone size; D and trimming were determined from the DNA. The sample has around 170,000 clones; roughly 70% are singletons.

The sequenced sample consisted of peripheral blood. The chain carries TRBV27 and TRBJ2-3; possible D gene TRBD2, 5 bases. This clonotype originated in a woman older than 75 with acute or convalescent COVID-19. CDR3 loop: CASMTGSTDTQYF. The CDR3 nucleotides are TGTGCCAGCATGACGGGATCCACAGATACGCAGTATTTT.